This T cell receptor (beta chain) comes out of a study of shared clonotypes between healthy human individuals. Study overall: The composition of the donors was a couple of women and three men aged 18 to 49. Study-wide results and limits: Across a handful of donors, naive CD4 shared 5% to 5.5%, naive CD8 under 4%, memory CD4 less than 2.5%, memory CD8 about 0.4%.

CD45RA-negative memory and CD45RA+ naive subsets were split from the CD4+ cells. Points on this clone: The antigen remains undetermined.

Trimming removed 6 bases from V and 0 bases from J, with 14 bases in between. Per germline, CDR1 SNHLY and CDR2 FYNNEI. The CDR3 length is 15 residues. In the source study's methods: For the immunoSEQ data, sequences were junction-only without quality scores, so filtering differed. The assay was immunoSEQ multiplex PCR, and TCRdb's table has in-frame clones only and misses some. V and J calls and clone size are given by that table; D and trimming were obtained from the DNA. The sample lists over 850,000 clones, around 78% occurring once. This sequence joins TRBV2 and TRBJ1-2, with D perhaps matching TRBD1 (5 bases). The source material was memory CD4+ T cells from PBMCs. As for subset: CD45RA-negative fraction. This sequence originates from a man aged 18 to 35 in good health. Some clones in this sample may be carry-over from other donors' samples. CDR3 bases: TGTGCCAGCAGCTACATGTTGACAGCTAACTATGGCTACACCTTC. Translating it yields CASSYMLTANYGYTF.